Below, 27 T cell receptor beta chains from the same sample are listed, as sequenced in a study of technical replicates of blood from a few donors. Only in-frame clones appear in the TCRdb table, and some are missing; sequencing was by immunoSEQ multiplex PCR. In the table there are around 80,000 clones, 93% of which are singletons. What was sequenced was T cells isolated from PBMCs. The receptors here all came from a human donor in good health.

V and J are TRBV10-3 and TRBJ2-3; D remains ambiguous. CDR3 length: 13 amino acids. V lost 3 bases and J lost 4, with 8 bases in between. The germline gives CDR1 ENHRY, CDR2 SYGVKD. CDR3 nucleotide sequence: TGTGCCATCAGTGAAATGGCCGCAGATACGCAGTATTTT. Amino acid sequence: CAISEMAADTQYF.

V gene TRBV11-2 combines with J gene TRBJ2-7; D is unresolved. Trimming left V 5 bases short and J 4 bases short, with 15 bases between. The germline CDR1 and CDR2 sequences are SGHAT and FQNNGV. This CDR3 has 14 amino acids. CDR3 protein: CASSPPRNYYEQYF. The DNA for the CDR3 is TGTGCCAGCAGCCCCCCAAGGAACTATTACGAGCAGTACTTC.

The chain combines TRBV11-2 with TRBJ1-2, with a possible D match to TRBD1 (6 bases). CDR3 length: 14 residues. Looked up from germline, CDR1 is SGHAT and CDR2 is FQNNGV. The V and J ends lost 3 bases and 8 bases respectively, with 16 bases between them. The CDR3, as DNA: TGTGCCAGCAGCTTGGGGCAGGGGCTGGGAGGCTACACCTTC. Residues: CASSLGQGLGGYTF.

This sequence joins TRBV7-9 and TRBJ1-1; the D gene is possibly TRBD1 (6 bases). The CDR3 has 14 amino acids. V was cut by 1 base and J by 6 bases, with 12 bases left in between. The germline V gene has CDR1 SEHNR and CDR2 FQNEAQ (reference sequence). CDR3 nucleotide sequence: TGTGCCAGCAGCTTAGTAGGGGGACCTCCTGAAGCTTTCTTT. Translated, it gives CASSLVGGPPEAFF.

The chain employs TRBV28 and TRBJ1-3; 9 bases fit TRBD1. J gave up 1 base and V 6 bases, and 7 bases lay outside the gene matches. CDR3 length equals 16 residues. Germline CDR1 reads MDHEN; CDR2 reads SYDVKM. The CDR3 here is CASSLVQGASGNTIYF. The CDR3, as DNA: TGTGCCAGCAGCCTAGTACAGGGGGCGTCTGGAAACACCATATATTTT.

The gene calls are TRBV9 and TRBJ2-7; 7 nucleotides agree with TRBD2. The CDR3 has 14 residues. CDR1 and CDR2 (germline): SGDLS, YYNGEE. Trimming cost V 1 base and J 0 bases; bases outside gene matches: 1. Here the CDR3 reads CASSVRDYSYEQYF. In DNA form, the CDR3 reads TGTGCCAGCAGCGTACGGGACTACTCCTACGAGCAGTACTTC. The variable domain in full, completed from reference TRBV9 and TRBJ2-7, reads DSGVTQTPKHLITATGQRVTLRCSPRSGDLSVYWYQQSLDQGLQFLIQYYNGEERAKGNILERFSAQQFPDLHSELNLSSLELGDSALYFCASSVRDYSYEQYFGPGTRLTVT.

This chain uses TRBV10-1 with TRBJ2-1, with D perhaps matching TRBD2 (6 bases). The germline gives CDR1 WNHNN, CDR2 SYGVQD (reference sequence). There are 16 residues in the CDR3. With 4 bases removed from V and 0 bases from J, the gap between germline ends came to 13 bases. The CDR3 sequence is CASSVGRGSSYNEQFF. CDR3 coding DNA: TGCGCCAGCAGTGTTGGGCGGGGAAGCTCCTACAATGAGCAGTTCTTC.

The CDR3 DNA sequence: TGTGCCAGCTCACCCAAAAACGGGGGGCAAGATACGCAGTATTTT. Its translation is CASSPKNGGQDTQYF. V gene TRBV18 combines with J gene TRBJ2-3, with D tentatively TRBD2 (7 bases). This CDR3 is built from 15 residues. Germline V CDR1 and CDR2: KGHSH, LQKENI. V dropped 3 bases and J dropped 5 bases, with 15 bases sitting between them.

CDR3 residues: CASSQSSGSSYNEQFF. CDR3 sequence (DNA): TGTGCCAGCAGTCAATCTAGCGGGAGCTCCTACAATGAGCAGTTCTTC. This chain joins TRBV27 and TRBJ2-1, with 10 bases fitting TRBD2. The CDR3 is made up of 16 amino acids. Germline V gene lookup returns CDR1 MNHEY and CDR2 SMNVEV (reference sequence). The V and J ends lost 5 bases and 0 bases, in that order; junction bases with no gene match: 4.

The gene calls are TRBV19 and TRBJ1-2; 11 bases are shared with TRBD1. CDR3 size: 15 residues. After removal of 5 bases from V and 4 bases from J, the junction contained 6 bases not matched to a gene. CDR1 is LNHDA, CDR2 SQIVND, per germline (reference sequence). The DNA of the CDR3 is TGTGCCAGTAGTCCCTCCGGGACAGGGGGCTATGGCTACACCTTC. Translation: CASSPSGTGGYGYTF.

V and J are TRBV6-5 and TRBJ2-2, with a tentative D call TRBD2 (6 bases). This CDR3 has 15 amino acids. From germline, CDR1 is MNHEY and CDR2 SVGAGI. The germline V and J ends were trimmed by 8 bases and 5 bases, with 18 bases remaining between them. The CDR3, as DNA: TGTGCCAGCCGCCCTAGTGGGGGAGGAACCGGGGAGCTGTTTTTT. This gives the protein CASRPSGGGTGELFF.

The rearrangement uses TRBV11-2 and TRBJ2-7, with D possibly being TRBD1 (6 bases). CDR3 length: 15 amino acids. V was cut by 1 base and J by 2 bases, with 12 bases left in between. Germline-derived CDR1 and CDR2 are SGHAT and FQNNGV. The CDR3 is CASSLGTGHAYEQYF. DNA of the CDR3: TGTGCCAGCAGCTTAGGGACGGGACATGCCTACGAGCAGTACTTC.

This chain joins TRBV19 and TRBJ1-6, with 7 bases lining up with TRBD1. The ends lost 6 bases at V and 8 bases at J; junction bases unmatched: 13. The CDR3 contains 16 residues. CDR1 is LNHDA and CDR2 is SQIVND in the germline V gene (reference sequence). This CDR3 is CASSRGNRGGYSPLHF. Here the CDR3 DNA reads TGTGCCAGTAGCAGAGGGAACAGGGGCGGGTATTCACCCCTCCACTTT.

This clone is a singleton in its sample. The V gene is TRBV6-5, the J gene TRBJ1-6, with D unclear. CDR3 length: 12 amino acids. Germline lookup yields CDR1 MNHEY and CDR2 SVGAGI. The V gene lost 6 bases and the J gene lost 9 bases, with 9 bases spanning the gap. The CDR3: CASSRAGSPLHF. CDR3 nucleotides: TGTGCCAGCAGCCGCGCCGGTTCACCCCTCCACTTT.

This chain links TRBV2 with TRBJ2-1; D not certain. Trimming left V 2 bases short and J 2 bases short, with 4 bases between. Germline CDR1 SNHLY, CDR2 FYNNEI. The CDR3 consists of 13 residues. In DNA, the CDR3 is TGTGCCAGCAGTGAATCGGCCTACAATGAGCAGTTCTTC. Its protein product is CASSESAYNEQFF.

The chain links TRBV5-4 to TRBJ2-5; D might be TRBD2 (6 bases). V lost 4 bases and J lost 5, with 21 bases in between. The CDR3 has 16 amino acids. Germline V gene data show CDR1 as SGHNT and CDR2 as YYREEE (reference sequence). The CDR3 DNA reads TGTGCCAGCAGCCCCCCCACGGGGGTGGATATGGAGACCCAGTACTTC. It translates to CASSPPTGVDMETQYF.

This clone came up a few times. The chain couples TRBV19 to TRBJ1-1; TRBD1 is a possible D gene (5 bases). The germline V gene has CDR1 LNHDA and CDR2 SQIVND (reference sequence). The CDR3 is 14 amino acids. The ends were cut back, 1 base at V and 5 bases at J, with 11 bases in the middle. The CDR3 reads CASSIVEGRTEAFF. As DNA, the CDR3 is TGTGCCAGTAGTATAGTGGAGGGGAGGACTGAAGCTTTCTTT.

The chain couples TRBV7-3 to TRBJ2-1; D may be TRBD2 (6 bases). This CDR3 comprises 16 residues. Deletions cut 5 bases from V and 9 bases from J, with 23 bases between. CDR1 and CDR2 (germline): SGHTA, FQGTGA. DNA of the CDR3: TGTGCCAGCAGCCCTCTCCCTGTAGCGAGGGAGGCTGAGCAGTTCTTC. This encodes CASSPLPVAREAEQFF.

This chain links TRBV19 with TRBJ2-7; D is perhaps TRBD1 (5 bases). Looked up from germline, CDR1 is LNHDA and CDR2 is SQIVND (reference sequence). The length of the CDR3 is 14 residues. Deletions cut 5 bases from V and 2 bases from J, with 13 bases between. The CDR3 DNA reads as TGTGCCAGTAGTCCCTACGACAGACCCTACGAGCAGTACTTC. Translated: CASSPYDRPYEQYF.

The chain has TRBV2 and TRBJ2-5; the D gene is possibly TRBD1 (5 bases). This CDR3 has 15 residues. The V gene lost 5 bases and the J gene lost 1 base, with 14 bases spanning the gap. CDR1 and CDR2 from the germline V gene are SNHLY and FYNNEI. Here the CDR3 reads CASSLLDSFQETQYF. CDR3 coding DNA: TGTGCCAGCAGTCTTCTAGACAGCTTCCAAGAGACCCAGTACTTC.

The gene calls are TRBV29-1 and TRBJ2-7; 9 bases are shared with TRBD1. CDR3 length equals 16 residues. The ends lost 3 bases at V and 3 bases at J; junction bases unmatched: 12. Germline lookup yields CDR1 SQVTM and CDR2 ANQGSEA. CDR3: CSVDSFRGQGHYEQYF. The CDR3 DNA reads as TGCAGCGTTGACTCTTTTCGGGGACAGGGCCACTACGAGCAGTACTTC.

This chain's CDR3 is CASSTITTEISYGYTF. DNA for the CDR3: TGTGCCAGCTCAACAATAACTACTGAGATAAGCTATGGCTACACCTTC. The chain recombines TRBV18 with TRBJ1-2; D remains unclear. The V and J ends lost 5 bases and 4 bases respectively, with 20 bases between them. Germline assignment: CDR1 KGHSH and CDR2 LQKENI. The CDR3 consists of 16 residues.

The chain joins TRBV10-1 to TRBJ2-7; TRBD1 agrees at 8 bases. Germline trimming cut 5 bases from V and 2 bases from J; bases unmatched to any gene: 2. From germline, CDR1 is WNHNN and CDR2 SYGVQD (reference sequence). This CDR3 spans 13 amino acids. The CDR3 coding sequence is TGCGCCAGCAGTCCGGGACAGGCCTACGAGCAGTACTTC. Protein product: CASSPGQAYEQYF.

The CDR3 DNA follows: TGTGCCAGCACATTACAAGGGGTTGGGGCCTACGAGCAGTACTTC. Translating it yields CASTLQGVGAYEQYF. The V gene is TRBV5-4, the J gene TRBJ2-7; tentative D call: TRBD1 (5 bases). The CDR3 has 15 residues. V lost 6 bases to trimming and J lost 2 bases, with 18 bases between them. Per the germline V gene, CDR1 is SGHNT and CDR2 is YYREEE (reference sequence).

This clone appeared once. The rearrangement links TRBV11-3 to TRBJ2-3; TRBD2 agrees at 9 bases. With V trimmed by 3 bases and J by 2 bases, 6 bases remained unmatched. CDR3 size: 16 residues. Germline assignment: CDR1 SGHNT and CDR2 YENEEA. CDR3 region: CASSFGTSKTTDTQYF. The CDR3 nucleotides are TGTGCCAGCAGCTTTGGGACTAGCAAAACCACAGATACGCAGTATTTT.

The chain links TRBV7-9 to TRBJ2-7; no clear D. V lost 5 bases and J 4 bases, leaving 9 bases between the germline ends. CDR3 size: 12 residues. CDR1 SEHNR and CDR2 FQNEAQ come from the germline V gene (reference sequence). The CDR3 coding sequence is TGTGCCAGCAGCAAACAAGATTACGAGCAGTACTTC. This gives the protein CASSKQDYEQYF.

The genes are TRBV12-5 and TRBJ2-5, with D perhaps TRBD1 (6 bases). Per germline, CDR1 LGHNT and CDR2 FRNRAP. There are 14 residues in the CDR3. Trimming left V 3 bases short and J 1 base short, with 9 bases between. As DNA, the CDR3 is TGTGCTAGTGGTTTTGGACAGATCCAAGAGACCCAGTACTTC. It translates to CASGFGQIQETQYF.